The following is a T cell receptor (beta chain) sequence with its context. The time point here: patch test 1, 2 weeks after DPC sensitization. Described treatment: therapeutic diphenylcyclopropenone sensitization with weekly scalp DPC. The CDR3 runs to 14 residues. Trimming took 0 bases from V and 4 from J, leaving 6 bases between them. The germline CDR1 and CDR2 sequences are MNHEY and SMNVEV (reference sequence). This record belongs to a study of human T cells and chemical hapten exposure. TCRdb reprocessed the RACE reads with MiXCR, giving one entry per CDR3 protein. This repertoire shows under 200,000 distinct CDR3 sequences, about 14% found once; its top ten account for 1.7%.

The sequence derives from a woman aged 30 to 39 with alopecia areata. Some clones in this sample may be carry-over from other donors' samples. The chain employs TRBV27 and TRBJ2-2; TRBD1 is a possible D gene (5 bases). Sequences were derived from whole blood, sampled in connection with sensitization to the hapten diphenylcyclopropenone (DPC). This CDR3 is CASSLSGLTGELFF. The CDR3 DNA reads as TGTGCCAGCAGTTTATCGGGGCTCACCGGGGAGCTGTTTTTT.